These 24 T cell receptor beta chains were all obtained from the same sample, sequenced in a study of OX40 agonist ivuxolimab in advanced cancers. Assay used: immunoSEQ multiplex PCR; TCRdb lists only in-frame clones, some missing. The table lists about 58,000 clones, around 84% of them singletons. Sequencing was performed on CD4+ or CD8+ T cells sorted from blood, taken in a trial of the OX40 agonist ivuxolimab. The receptors originated from an adult with an advanced solid tumor such as melanoma, head and neck, liver or kidney cancer.

The chain couples TRBV2 to TRBJ2-1, with 9 bases fitting TRBD2. Germline-derived CDR1 and CDR2 are SNHLY and FYNNEI. CDR3 length equals 14 residues. V gave up 8 bases and J gave up 7 bases; unmatched junction bases: 9. The CDR3 sequence: CASWVGLAGNEQFF. The DNA for the CDR3 is TGTGCCAGCTGGGTCGGGCTAGCGGGGAATGAGCAGTTCTTC.

This clone occurred a few times. In DNA form, the CDR3 reads TGTGCCAGCAGCCATCGGGACAGGGAGGGTGGCTACACCTTC. Translated, it gives CASSHRDREGGYTF. This chain links TRBV5-4 with TRBJ1-2, with 9 nucleotides matching TRBD1. The V segment lost 4 bases and the J segment 7 bases; nucleotides outside the gene matches: 8. This CDR3 region has 14 residues. The germline CDR1 and CDR2 sequences are SGHNT and YYREEE (reference sequence).

The genes are TRBV19 and TRBJ1-2; possible D gene TRBD1, 5 bases. The CDR3 loop spans 13 amino acids. Germline CDR1 and CDR2: LNHDA and SQIVND (reference sequence). Trimming took off 7 bases at V and 4 bases at J, with 13 bases between the two ends. This CDR3 reads CASTTGTVYGYTF. The CDR3, as DNA: TGTGCCAGTACTACCGGGACGGTCTATGGCTACACCTTC.

The table lists this clone with a count of one. This sequence joins TRBV5-1 and TRBJ2-1; 9 positions agree with TRBD2. Trimming cost V 4 bases and J 7 bases; bases outside gene matches: 15. The V gene's germline CDR1 is SGHRS and CDR2 YFSETQ. The CDR3 is 17 amino acids. Here the CDR3 DNA reads TGCGCCAGCAGCGTCTTACCCCCAGCGGGGGGAGGAAATGAGCAGTTCTTC. Protein product: CASSVLPPAGGGNEQFF.

This sequence joins TRBV21-1 and TRBJ2-7. TRBV21-1 is listed as a pseudogene. The CDR3 runs to 13 residues. The CDR3 here is CASSGDVNYEQYF. The CDR3, as DNA: TGTGCCAGCAGCGGGGACGTCAACTACGAGCAGTACTTC.

This clone came up a few times. The chain recombines TRBV7-9 with TRBJ1-2; D perhaps matches TRBD1 (5 bases). Germline CDR1 and CDR2: SEHNR and FQNEAQ (reference sequence). V shed 7 bases and J shed 8 bases, with 20 bases lying between them. The CDR3 loop spans 14 amino acids. In DNA, the CDR3 is TGTGCCAGCAAATCCGTCAGGGAAAAGGGGGGCTACACCTTC. Protein sequence: CASKSVREKGGYTF.

This clone has only a few counts. Other nucleotide sequences in the sample specify the same CDR3. This chain connects TRBV18 to TRBJ1-1; weak D call: TRBD1 (5 bases). From germline, CDR1 is KGHSH and CDR2 LQKENI. The CDR3 extends over 13 amino acids. Between the trimmed V and J ends, which lost 3 bases and 2 bases, there was a span of 7 bases. This CDR3 is CASSPGLNTEAFF. The CDR3 coding sequence is TGTGCCAGCTCACCGGGGCTAAACACTGAAGCTTTCTTT.

The chain recombines TRBV5-6 with TRBJ2-6; D is unclear. Germline loops: CDR1 SGHDT, CDR2 YYEEEE. CDR3 length equals 14 residues. Trimming stripped 1 base from V and 7 bases from J, with 9 bases between. DNA for the CDR3: TGTGCCAGCAGCTTGAGAACAGTCGCCAACGTCCTGACTTTC. Translating it yields CASSLRTVANVLTF.

The chain carries TRBV2 and TRBJ2-2; 9 nucleotides match TRBD2. From germline, CDR1 is SNHLY and CDR2 FYNNEI. The CDR3 is 16 residues long. V was pared by 6 bases and J by 3 bases, with 8 bases of the junction left unmatched. CDR3 DNA: TGTGCCAGCAGACCTCATAGCGGGGGATACACCGGGGAGCTGTTTTTT. Its translation: CASRPHSGGYTGELFF. The variable domain in full, with the rest retrieved from reference TRBV2 and TRBJ2-2, is EPEVTQTPSHQVTQMGQEVILRCVPISNHLYFYWYRQILGQKVEFLVSFYNNEISEKSEIFDDQFSVERPDGSNFTLKIRSTKLEDSAMYFCASRPHSGGYTGELFFGEGSRLTVL.

The chain carries TRBV6-5 and TRBJ2-7; D is possibly TRBD2 (6 bases). The germline V gene has CDR1 MNHEY and CDR2 SVGAGI. The CDR3 is 14 residues long. V gave up 5 bases and J gave up 2 bases, with 13 bases separating them. The CDR3 sequence is CASSKGGRAYEQYF. In nucleotides, the CDR3 is TGTGCCAGCAGTAAGGGAGGCAGGGCCTACGAGCAGTACTTC.

This clone has only a few counts. This chain connects TRBV5-1 to TRBJ2-2; the match to TRBD2 covers 8 bases. The CDR3 sequence is 16 residues long. The germline V gene encodes CDR1 SGHRS and CDR2 YFSETQ. V gave up 4 bases and J gave up 4 bases; unmatched junction bases: 9. This CDR3 is CASSREGTSGTGELFF. In DNA form, the CDR3 reads TGCGCCAGCAGCCGGGAGGGCACTAGCGGCACCGGGGAGCTGTTTTTT.

V usage is TRBV5-4 and J usage is TRBJ2-6, with D tentatively TRBD1 (5 bases). This CDR3 comprises 17 residues. The germline V and J ends were trimmed by 2 bases and 0 bases, with 12 bases remaining between them. CDR1 SGHNT and CDR2 YYREEE come from the germline V gene (reference sequence). The CDR3 nucleotides are TGTGCCAGCAGCTTAGGTTCAGGGCACTCTGGGGCCAACGTCCTGACTTTC. This translates into CASSLGSGHSGANVLTF. Full variable domain (remainder filled in from reference TRBV5-4 and TRBJ2-6): ETGVTQSPTHLIKTRGQQVTLRCSSQSGHNTVSWYQQALGQGPQFIFQYYREEENGRGNFPPRFSGLQFPNYSSELNVNALELDDSALYLCASSLGSGHSGANVLTFGAGSRLTVL.

The chain recombines TRBV2 with TRBJ2-2; D remains unclear. V was shortened by 7 bases and J by 1 base, with 7 bases between the two germline ends. The V gene's germline CDR1 is SNHLY and CDR2 FYNNEI. The CDR3 runs 13 residues. DNA for the CDR3: TGTGCCAGCACCCGCAGGAACACCGGGGAGCTGTTTTTT. It specifies CASTRRNTGELFF. Combining the CDR3 with reference TRBV2 and TRBJ2-2 gives the whole variable domain EPEVTQTPSHQVTQMGQEVILRCVPISNHLYFYWYRQILGQKVEFLVSFYNNEISEKSEIFDDQFSVERPDGSNFTLKIRSTKLEDSAMYFCASTRRNTGELFFGEGSRLTVL.

This clone has just a few counts. The chain employs TRBV9 and TRBJ2-5; the D gene could be TRBD1 or TRBD2 (5 bases each). Trimming stripped 5 bases from V and 7 bases from J, with 21 bases between. The CDR3 has 15 residues. Germline V gives CDR1 SGDLS, CDR2 YYNGEE. The CDR3: CASRPPKGTRRTQYF. CDR3 coding DNA: TGTGCCAGCAGACCTCCCAAAGGGACCCGTCGGACCCAGTACTTC.

V usage is TRBV10-3 and J usage is TRBJ2-7, with 7 bases aligning to TRBD1. The J segment lost 0 bases and the V segment lost 10 bases, leaving 3 bases of the junction unmatched. Looked up from germline, CDR1 is ENHRY and CDR2 is SYGVKD. CDR3 length equals 12 residues. CDR3 in amino acids: CATGTVSYEQYF. CDR3 bases: TGTGCCACCGGGACAGTCTCCTACGAGCAGTACTTC.

This clone was observed a single time. CDR3 sequence reads: CASSRRGRGGETQYF. CDR3 bases: TGTGCCAGCAGTAGGCGAGGGAGGGGTGGGGAGACCCAGTACTTC. The rearrangement uses TRBV2 and TRBJ2-5; 7 bases match TRBD2. The germline V gene has CDR1 SNHLY and CDR2 FYNNEI. The CDR3 loop spans 15 amino acids. V dropped 5 bases and J dropped 5; count of bases not matched to a gene: 11.

The chain carries TRBV18 and TRBJ2-1, with 7 bases fitting TRBD2. Germline lookup yields CDR1 KGHSH and CDR2 LQKENI. The CDR3 totals 15 residues. V was clipped by 6 bases and J by 10 bases; unmatched bases: 15. The DNA of the CDR3 is TGTGCCAGCTCGGCCTCGGGACTACCTTTAGGGGAGCAGTTCTTC. This encodes CASSASGLPLGEQFF.

The gene calls are TRBV19 and TRBJ2-7, with D perhaps assigned TRBD1 or TRBD2 (6 bases each). V gave up 5 bases and J gave up 5 bases, with 19 bases separating them. The V gene's germline CDR1 is LNHDA and CDR2 SQIVND (reference sequence). The CDR3 is 15 residues long. The CDR3 DNA is TGTGCCAGTAGTCCCACGGGGGCACGGGTCGACGAGCAGTACTTC. Its translation: CASSPTGARVDEQYF.

The chain uses TRBV5-8 and TRBJ1-6, with D perhaps TRBD1 (5 bases). The CDR3 is made up of 16 amino acids. CDR1 is SGHTS and CDR2 is YDEGEE in the germline V gene. V was shortened by 4 bases and J by 8 bases, with 19 bases between the two germline ends. The CDR3 sequence is CASSRKGGRGDSPLHF. Written as DNA, the CDR3 is TGTGCCAGCAGCCGGAAGGGAGGGAGGGGAGATTCACCCCTCCACTTT.

CDR3 coding DNA: TGCAGCGTCACCGGGACAGCTAACTATGGCTACACCTTC. It specifies CSVTGTANYGYTF. The chain employs TRBV29-1 and TRBJ1-2; 7 positions match TRBD1. Losses at the gene ends were 6 bases for V and 0 bases for J; bases not matched to a gene: 4. Looked up from germline, CDR1 is SQVTM and CDR2 is ANQGSEA. The CDR3 has 13 residues.

This sequence joins TRBV18 and TRBJ2-3, with D perhaps being TRBD1 or TRBD2 (5 bases each). Germline V gene sequence: CDR1 KGHSH, CDR2 LQKENI. CDR3 length equals 14 residues. Trimming took off 5 bases at V and 5 bases at J, with 14 bases between the two ends. The CDR3 is CASSWDVMRDTQYF. CDR3 DNA sequence: TGTGCCAGCTCATGGGACGTTATGAGAGATACGCAGTATTTT.

The rearrangement links TRBV5-4 to TRBJ1-2; D unresolved. Trimming stripped 1 base from V and 2 bases from J, with 12 bases between. The germline V gene has CDR1 SGHNT and CDR2 YYREEE (reference sequence). There are 15 residues in the CDR3. The CDR3 nucleotides are TGTGCCAGCAGCTTGACGCTGGGTTCAAACTATGGCTACACCTTC. Protein product: CASSLTLGSNYGYTF.

V is TRBV5-4 and J is TRBJ1-1; tentatively, D is TRBD1 (5 bases). Germline CDR1 and CDR2: SGHNT and YYREEE (reference sequence). The CDR3 spans 14 residues. V lost 4 bases and J lost 4, with 14 bases in between. CDR3 DNA sequence: TGTGCCAGCAGCCGGGACGGTGGCGCCACTGAAGCTTTCTTT. Amino acid sequence: CASSRDGGATEAFF.

This clone was counted between two and nine times. The chain is built from TRBV11-2 and TRBJ2-7, with D possibly matching TRBD2 (5 bases). Germline CDR1 SGHAT, CDR2 FQNNGV. The V end was cut by 2 bases, the J end by 3 bases, with 11 bases between. The CDR3 covers 14 residues. CDR3 in amino acids: CASSLWTDYYEQYF. The CDR3 DNA is TGTGCCAGCAGCTTATGGACTGATTACTACGAGCAGTACTTC.